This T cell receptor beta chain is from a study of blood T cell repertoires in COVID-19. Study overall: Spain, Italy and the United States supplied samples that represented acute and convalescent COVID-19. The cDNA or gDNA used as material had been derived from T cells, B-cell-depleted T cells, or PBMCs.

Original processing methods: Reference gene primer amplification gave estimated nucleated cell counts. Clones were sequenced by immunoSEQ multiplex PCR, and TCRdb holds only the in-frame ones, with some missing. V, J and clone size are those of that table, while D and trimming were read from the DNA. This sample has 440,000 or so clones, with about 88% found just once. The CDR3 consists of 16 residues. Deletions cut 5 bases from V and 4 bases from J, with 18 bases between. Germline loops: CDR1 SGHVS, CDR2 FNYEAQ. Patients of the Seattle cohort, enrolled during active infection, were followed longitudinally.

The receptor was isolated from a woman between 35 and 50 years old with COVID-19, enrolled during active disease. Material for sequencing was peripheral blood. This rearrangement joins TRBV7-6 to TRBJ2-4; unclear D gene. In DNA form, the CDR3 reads TGTGCCAGCAGCGCCGAGGTTGACCTCTTTAAAAACATTCAGTACTTC. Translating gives CASSAEVDLFKNIQYF.